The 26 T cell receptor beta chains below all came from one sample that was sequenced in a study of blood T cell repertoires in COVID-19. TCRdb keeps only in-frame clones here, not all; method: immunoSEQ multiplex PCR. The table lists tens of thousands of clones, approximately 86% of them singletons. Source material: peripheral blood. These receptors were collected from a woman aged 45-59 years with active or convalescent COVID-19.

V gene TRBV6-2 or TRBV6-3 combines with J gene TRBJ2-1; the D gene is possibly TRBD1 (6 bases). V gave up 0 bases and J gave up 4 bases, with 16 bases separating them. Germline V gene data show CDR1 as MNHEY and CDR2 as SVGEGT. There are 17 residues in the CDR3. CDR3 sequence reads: CASSYSPGQVTYNEQFF. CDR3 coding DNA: TGTGCCAGCAGTTACTCACCGGGACAAGTTACTTACAATGAGCAGTTCTTC.

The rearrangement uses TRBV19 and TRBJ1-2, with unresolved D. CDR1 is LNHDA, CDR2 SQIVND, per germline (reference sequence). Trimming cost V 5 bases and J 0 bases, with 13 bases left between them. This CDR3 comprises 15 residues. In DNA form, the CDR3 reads TGTGCCAGTAGTCCGAGGAGCGGGGCTAACTATGGCTACACCTTC. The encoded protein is CASSPRSGANYGYTF.

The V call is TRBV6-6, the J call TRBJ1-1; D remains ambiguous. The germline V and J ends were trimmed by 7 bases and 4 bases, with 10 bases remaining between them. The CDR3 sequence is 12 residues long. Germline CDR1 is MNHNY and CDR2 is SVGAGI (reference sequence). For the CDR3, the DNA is TGTGCCAGCACTCAGCGGCCCACTGAAGCTTTCTTT. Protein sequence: CASTQRPTEAFF.

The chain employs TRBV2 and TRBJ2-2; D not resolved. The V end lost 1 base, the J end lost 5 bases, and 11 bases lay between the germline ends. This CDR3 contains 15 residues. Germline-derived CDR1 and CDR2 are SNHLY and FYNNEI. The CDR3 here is CASSEDPQKTGELFF. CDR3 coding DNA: TGTGCCAGCAGTGAAGACCCCCAGAAAACCGGGGAGCTGTTTTTT.

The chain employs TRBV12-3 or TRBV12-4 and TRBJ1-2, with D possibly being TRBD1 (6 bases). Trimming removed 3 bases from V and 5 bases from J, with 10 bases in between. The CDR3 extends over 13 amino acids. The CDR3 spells CASSFRQGYGYTF. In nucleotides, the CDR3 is TGTGCCAGCAGTTTCCGGCAGGGGTATGGCTACACCTTC.

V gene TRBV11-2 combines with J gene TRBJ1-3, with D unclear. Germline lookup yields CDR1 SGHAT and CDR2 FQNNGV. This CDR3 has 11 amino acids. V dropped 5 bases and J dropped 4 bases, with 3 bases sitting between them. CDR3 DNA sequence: TGTGCCAGCAGCGCGGGAAACACCATATATTTT. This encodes CASSAGNTIYF.

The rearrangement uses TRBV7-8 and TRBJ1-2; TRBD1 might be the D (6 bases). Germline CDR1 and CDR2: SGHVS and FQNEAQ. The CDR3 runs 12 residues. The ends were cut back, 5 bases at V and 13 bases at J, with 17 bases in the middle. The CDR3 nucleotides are TGTGCCAGCAGCCAAGGACAGAGATTGGGCACCTTC. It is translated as CASSQGQRLGTF.

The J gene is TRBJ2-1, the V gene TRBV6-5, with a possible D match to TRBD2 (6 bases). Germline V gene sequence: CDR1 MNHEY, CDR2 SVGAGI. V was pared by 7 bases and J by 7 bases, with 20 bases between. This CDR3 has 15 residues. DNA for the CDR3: TGTGCCAGCACCCTAGCCGGGGGAGGCCGAAATGAGCAGTTCTTC. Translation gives CASTLAGGGRNEQFF.

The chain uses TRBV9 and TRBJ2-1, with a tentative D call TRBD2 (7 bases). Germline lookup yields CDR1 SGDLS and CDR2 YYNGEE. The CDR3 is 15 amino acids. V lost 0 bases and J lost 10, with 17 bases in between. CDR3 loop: CASSVGVAGAWEQFF. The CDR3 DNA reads TGTGCCAGCAGCGTAGGGGTGGCGGGGGCTTGGGAGCAGTTCTTC. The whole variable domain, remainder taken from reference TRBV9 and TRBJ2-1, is DSGVTQTPKHLITATGQRVTLRCSPRSGDLSVYWYQQSLDQGLQFLIQYYNGEERAKGNILERFSAQQFPDLHSELNLSSLELGDSALYFCASSVGVAGAWEQFFGPGTRLTVL.

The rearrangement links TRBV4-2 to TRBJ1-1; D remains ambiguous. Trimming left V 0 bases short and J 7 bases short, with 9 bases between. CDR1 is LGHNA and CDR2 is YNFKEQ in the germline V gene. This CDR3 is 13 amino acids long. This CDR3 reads CASSQEFGDEAFF. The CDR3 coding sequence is TGTGCCAGCAGCCAAGAATTCGGTGATGAAGCTTTCTTT.

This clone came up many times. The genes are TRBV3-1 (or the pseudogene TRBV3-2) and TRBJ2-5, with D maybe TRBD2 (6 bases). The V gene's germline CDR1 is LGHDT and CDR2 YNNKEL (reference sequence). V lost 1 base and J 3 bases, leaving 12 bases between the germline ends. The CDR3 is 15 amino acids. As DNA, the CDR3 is TGTGCCAGCAGCCAAGTTATCCGCGGGGAAGAGACCCAGTACTTC. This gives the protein CASSQVIRGEETQYF.

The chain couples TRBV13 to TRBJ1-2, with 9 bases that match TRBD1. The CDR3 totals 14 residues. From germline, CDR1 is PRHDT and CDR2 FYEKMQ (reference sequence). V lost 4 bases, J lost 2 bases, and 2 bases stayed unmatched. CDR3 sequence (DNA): TGTGCCAGCAGCTCCGGACAGGGGAACTATGGCTACACCTTC. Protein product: CASSSGQGNYGYTF.

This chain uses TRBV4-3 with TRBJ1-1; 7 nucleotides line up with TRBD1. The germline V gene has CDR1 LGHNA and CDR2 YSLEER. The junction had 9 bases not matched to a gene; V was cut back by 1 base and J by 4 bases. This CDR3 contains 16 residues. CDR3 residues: CASSQGTGLPGTEAFF. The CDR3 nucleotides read TGCGCCAGCAGCCAAGGGACAGGTCTTCCAGGCACTGAAGCTTTCTTT.

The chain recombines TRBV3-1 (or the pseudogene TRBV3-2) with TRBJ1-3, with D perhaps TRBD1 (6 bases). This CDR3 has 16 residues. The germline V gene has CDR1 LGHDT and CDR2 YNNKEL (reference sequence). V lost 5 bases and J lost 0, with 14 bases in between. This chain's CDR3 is CASSYGQPVSGNTIYF. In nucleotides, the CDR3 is TGTGCCAGCAGCTACGGACAGCCTGTCTCTGGAAACACCATATATTTT.

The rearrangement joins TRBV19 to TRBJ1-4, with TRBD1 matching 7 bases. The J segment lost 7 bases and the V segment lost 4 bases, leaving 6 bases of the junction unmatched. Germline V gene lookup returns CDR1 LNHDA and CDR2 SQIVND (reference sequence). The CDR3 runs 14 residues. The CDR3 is CASSNAGGGEKLFF. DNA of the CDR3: TGTGCCAGTAGTAATGCAGGGGGAGGTGAAAAACTGTTTTTT.

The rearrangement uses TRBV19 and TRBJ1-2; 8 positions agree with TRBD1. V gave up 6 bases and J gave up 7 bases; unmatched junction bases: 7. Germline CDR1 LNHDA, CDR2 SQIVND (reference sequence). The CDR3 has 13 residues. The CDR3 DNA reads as TGTGCCAGTAGCGCCCAGGGGGCGACTGGCTACACCTTC. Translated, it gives CASSAQGATGYTF.

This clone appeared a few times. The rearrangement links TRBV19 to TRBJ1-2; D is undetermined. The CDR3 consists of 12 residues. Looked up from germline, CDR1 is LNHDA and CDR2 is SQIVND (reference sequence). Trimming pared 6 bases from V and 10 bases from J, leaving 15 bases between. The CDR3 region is CASSQYQGAYTF. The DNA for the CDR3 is TGTGCCAGTAGCCAATACCAAGGAGCCTACACCTTC.

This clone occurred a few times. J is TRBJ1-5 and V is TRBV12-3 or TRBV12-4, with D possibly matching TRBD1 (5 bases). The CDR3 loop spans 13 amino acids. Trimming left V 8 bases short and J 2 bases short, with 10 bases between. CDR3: CASCRGGNQPQHF. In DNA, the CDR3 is TGTGCCAGCTGTCGGGGGGGCAATCAGCCCCAGCATTTT.

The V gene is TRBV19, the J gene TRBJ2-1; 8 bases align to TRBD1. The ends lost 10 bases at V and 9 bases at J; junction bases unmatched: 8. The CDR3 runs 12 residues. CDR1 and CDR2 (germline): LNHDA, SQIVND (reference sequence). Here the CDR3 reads CATGQGSGEQFF. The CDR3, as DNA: TGTGCCACCGGACAGGGAAGCGGTGAGCAGTTCTTC.

The CDR3 DNA sequence: TGTGCCTGGAGTACGGGGGTTGGGGGAACTAATGAAAAACTGTTTTTT. This codes for CAWSTGVGGTNEKLFF. The V and J genes are TRBV30 and TRBJ1-4, with D perhaps matching TRBD1 (5 bases). Trimming took 2 bases from V and 1 from J, leaving 14 bases between them. Germline lookup yields CDR1 GTSNPN and CDR2 SVGIG (reference sequence). The CDR3 is 16 amino acids.

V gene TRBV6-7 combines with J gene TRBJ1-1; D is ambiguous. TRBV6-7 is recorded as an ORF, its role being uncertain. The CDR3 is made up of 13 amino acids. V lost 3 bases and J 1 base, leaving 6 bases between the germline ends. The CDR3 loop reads CASSYGQNTEAFF. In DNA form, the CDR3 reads TGTGCCAGCAGTTATGGGCAGAACACTGAAGCTTTCTTT.

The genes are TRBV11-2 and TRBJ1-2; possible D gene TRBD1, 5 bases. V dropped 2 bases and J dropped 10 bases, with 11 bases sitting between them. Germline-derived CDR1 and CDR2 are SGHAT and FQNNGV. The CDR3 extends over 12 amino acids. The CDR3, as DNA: TGTGCCAGCAGCTTACAGATCAGGGACTACACCTTC. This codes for CASSLQIRDYTF.

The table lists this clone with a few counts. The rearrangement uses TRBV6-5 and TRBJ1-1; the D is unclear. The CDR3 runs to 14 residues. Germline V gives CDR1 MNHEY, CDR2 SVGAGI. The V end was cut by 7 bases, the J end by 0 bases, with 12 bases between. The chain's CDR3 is CASMPGGMNTEAFF. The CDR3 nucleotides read TGTGCCAGCATGCCCGGCGGCATGAACACTGAAGCTTTCTTT.

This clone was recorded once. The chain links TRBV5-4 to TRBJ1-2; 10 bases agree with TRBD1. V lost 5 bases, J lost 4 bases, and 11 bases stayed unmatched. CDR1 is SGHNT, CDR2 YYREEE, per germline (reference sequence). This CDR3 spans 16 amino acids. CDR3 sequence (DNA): TGTGCCAGCAGTCAAAACTCGGGACAGGGGATCTATGGCTACACCTTC. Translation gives CASSQNSGQGIYGYTF.

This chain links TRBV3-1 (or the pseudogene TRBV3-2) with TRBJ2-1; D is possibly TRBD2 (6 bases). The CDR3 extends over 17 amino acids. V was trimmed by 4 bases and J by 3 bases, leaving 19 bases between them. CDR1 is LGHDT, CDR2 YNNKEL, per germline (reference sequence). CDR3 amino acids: CASSRLLRRLDYNEQFF. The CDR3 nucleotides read TGTGCCAGCAGCCGTCTCCTGCGGAGACTAGACTACAATGAGCAGTTCTTC.

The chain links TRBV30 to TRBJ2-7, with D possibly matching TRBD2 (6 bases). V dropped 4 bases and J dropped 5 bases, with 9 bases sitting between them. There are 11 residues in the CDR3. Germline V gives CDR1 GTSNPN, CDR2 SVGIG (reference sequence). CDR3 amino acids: CAWTWGDEQYF. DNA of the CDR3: TGTGCCTGGACCTGGGGGGACGAGCAGTACTTC.